Listed here are 25 T cell receptor beta chains from one sample, sequenced in a study of blood T cells in healthy people across ages. Together with a sample-barcoded 5' primer, a J-beta primer mix was included in a second PCR lasting 7 to 11 cycles. Each CDR3 protein gets one entry after TCRdb re-called the 5' RACE reads with MiXCR. The table has 700,000 to 800,000 distinct CDR3 sequences, around 46% seen once. The sequencing sample was made of blood. The receptors derive from a woman in her sixties or seventies in good health.

This clonotype was seen many times. At one end the junction does not follow the germline gene, possibly because of a read error. The chain joins TRBV3-1 to TRBJ1-2; tentatively, D is TRBD1 (6 bases). The V gene's germline CDR1 is LGHDT and CDR2 YNNKEL (reference sequence). There are 14 residues in the CDR3. CDR3 in amino acids: CASSQGGGDYGYTF. In DNA, the CDR3 is TGCGCCAGCAGCCAAGGGGGAGGGGACTATGGCTACACCTTC.

This clonotype came up many times. The rearrangement uses TRBV20-1 and TRBJ2-5, with 15 bases lining up with TRBD2. Looked up from germline, CDR1 is DFQATT and CDR2 is SNEGSKA (reference sequence). Trimming took 6 bases from V and 0 from J; bases not matched to a gene: 5. The length of the CDR3 is 16 residues. The CDR3 region has the DNA TGCAGTGCCCGGACTAGCGGGAGGGAGTACCAAGAGACCCAGTACTTC. Translating it yields CSARTSGREYQETQYF.

This clonotype was observed a few times. The V gene is TRBV6-6, the J gene TRBJ2-7; D is possibly TRBD1 (6 bases). From germline, CDR1 is MNHNY and CDR2 SVGAGI (reference sequence). CDR3 length: 14 residues. The V and J ends lost 7 bases and 0 bases respectively, with 13 bases between them. This chain's CDR3 is CASKTGQISYEQYF. The CDR3 coding sequence is TGTGCCAGCAAGACCGGACAGATCTCCTACGAGCAGTACTTC.

The chain is built from TRBV18 and TRBJ2-5; D uncertain. Trimming left V 3 bases short and J 5 bases short, with 10 bases between. The germline CDR1 and CDR2 sequences are KGHSH and LQKENI. This CDR3 spans 13 amino acids. The CDR3 reads CASSPVSRETQYF. CDR3 DNA: TGTGCCAGCTCACCTGTTAGTCGGGAGACCCAGTACTTC.

The chain employs TRBV9 and TRBJ2-5, with D possibly being TRBD2 (6 bases). V was cut by 0 bases and J by 11 bases, with 23 bases left in between. Germline V gene lookup returns CDR1 SGDLS and CDR2 YYNGEE. The CDR3 length is 16 residues. The CDR3 bases are TGTGCCAGCAGCGTAGAAGAGGGAGAGGGGAGGAATGAGCAGTACTTC. Translated: CASSVEEGEGRNEQYF.

The chain recombines TRBV7-9 with TRBJ2-1; D remains unclear. CDR3 length equals 14 residues. CDR1 and CDR2 from the germline V gene are SEHNR and FQNEAQ (reference sequence). Trimming cost V 8 bases and J 5 bases, with 16 bases left between them. The CDR3 DNA sequence: TGTGCCAGCGTCGGAAAGGGCCCGAACAATGAGCAGTTCTTC. Protein sequence: CASVGKGPNNEQFF.

This sequence joins TRBV24-1 and TRBJ1-2, with unresolved D. The V and J ends lost 5 bases and 5 bases respectively, with 14 bases between them. Germline-derived CDR1 and CDR2 are KGHDR and SFDVKD. The CDR3 is 14 residues long. In DNA, the CDR3 is TGTGCCACCAGTGCGGCGGCCGGCTTATATGGCTACACCTTC. Its protein is CATSAAAGLYGYTF.

The gene calls are TRBV4-1 and TRBJ1-1; TRBD1 is a possible D gene (5 bases). V was shortened by 0 bases and J by 5 bases, with 22 bases between the two germline ends. This CDR3 is built from 18 residues. From germline, CDR1 is MGHRA and CDR2 YSYEKL. CDR3 in DNA: TGCGCCAGCAGCCAAGAGTGGGGGATGGTGGGAAAAGAGACTGAAGCTTTCTTT. The encoded protein is CASSQEWGMVGKETEAFF.

The chain is built from TRBV18 and TRBJ2-1, with D unresolved. Germline loops: CDR1 KGHSH, CDR2 LQKENI. The CDR3 totals 16 residues. Trimming took 3 bases from V and 1 from J, leaving 13 bases between them. The CDR3 is CASSPLIGSSYNEQFF. In DNA form, the CDR3 reads TGTGCCAGCTCACCGCTGATCGGTTCTTCCTACAATGAGCAGTTCTTC. Drawing the rest from reference TRBV18 and TRBJ2-1, the complete variable domain is NAGVMQNPRHLVRRRGQEARLRCSPMKGHSHVYWYRQLPEEGLKFMVYLQKENIIDESGMPKERFSAEFPKEGPSILRIQQVVRGDSAAYFCASSPLIGSSYNEQFFGPGTRLTVL.

This clonotype was found a few times. This chain links TRBV5-1 with TRBJ1-2; tentatively, D is TRBD1 (5 bases). V lost 4 bases, J lost 4 bases, and 14 bases lay in between. Germline lookup yields CDR1 SGHRS and CDR2 YFSETQ. The CDR3 is 14 residues long. CDR3 coding DNA: TGCGCCAGCAGCATCGAACAGGACACCTATGGCTACACCTTC. It specifies CASSIEQDTYGYTF.

This sequence joins TRBV28 and TRBJ2-6; no definite D call. Trimming shortened V by 6 bases and J by 3 bases, and 12 bases separated the two germline ends. This CDR3 region has 15 residues. Germline V CDR1 and CDR2: MDHEN, SYDVKM. CDR3 bases: TGTGCCAGCAGCGGTGGGCCTCATGGGGCCAACGTCCTGACTTTC. Amino acids: CASSGGPHGANVLTF.

The V call is TRBV7-3, the J call TRBJ2-5, with 7 positions matching TRBD2. Germline V lookup: CDR1 SGHTA, CDR2 FQGTGA. The junction had 8 bases not matched to a gene; V was cut back by 5 bases and J by 2 bases. CDR3 length equals 15 residues. The CDR3 loop is CASSAGLVGQETQYF. The CDR3 DNA follows: TGTGCCAGCAGCGCTGGACTAGTGGGGCAAGAGACCCAGTACTTC.

The chain is built from TRBV4-3 and TRBJ1-2; D is unresolved. The length of the CDR3 is 16 residues. The V and J ends lost 0 bases and 0 bases respectively, with 11 bases between them. The germline V gene has CDR1 LGHNA and CDR2 YSLEER. The CDR3: CASSQDFGPSNYGYTF. The CDR3 bases are TGCGCCAGCAGCCAAGATTTCGGACCGTCTAACTATGGCTACACCTTC.

This clonotype appeared a few times. The gene calls are TRBV3-1 and TRBJ2-5; D not certain. CDR3 length: 12 residues. Trimming stripped 6 bases from V and 5 bases from J, with 10 bases between. CDR1 is LGHDT, CDR2 YNNKEL, per germline (reference sequence). The CDR3 is CASRSASETQYF. The DNA of the CDR3 is TGTGCCAGCAGGTCCGCATCGGAGACCCAGTACTTC.

The chain has TRBV6-1 and TRBJ2-5; D is ambiguous. Trimming pared 1 base from V and 7 bases from J, leaving 10 bases between. The CDR3 covers 13 residues. Germline V gives CDR1 MNHNS, CDR2 SASEGT. The CDR3 sequence: CASSEGGDWTQYF. The CDR3 DNA sequence: TGTGCCAGCAGTGAAGGGGGTGACTGGACCCAGTACTTC.

The gene calls are TRBV3-1 and TRBJ1-2; 7 nucleotides agree with TRBD1. The CDR3 covers 14 residues. Per the germline V gene, CDR1 is LGHDT and CDR2 is YNNKEL (reference sequence). V lost 4 bases, J lost 6 bases, and 8 bases stayed unmatched. The CDR3 DNA is TGTGCCAGCAGCCCGGGGACAGAAGTAGATGGCTACACCTTC. It is translated as CASSPGTEVDGYTF.

About this clonotype itself: Germline and junction disagree at one end, which may indicate a read error. The V gene is TRBV5-1, the J gene TRBJ2-7, with D maybe TRBD1 (5 bases). CDR3 size: 14 residues. Germline CDR1 is SGHRS and CDR2 is YFSETQ. CDR3 in amino acids: CANSRDSDAYEQYF. As DNA, the CDR3 is TGCGCCAACAGCCGTGACAGCGATGCCTACGAGCAGTACTTC.

This clonotype was detected only a few times. The V call is TRBV28, the J call TRBJ2-7; 13 bases map to TRBD2. The V segment lost 3 bases and the J segment 9 bases; nucleotides outside the gene matches: 8. Germline-derived CDR1 and CDR2 are MDHEN and SYDVKM. The CDR3 is 15 amino acids. CDR3 sequence reads: CASSFRLAGGLGQYF. The CDR3 coding sequence is TGTGCCAGCAGTTTCCGACTAGCGGGGGGCCTTGGGCAGTACTTC.

The rearrangement joins TRBV7-2 to TRBJ1-1; D unclear. Germline assignment: CDR1 SGHTA and CDR2 FQGNSA. This CDR3 is built from 15 residues. V gave up 7 bases and J gave up 1 base, with 16 bases separating them. The CDR3 DNA reads TGTGCCAGCACCACTCAGGTGTCCCGGAACACTGAAGCTTTCTTT. This encodes CASTTQVSRNTEAFF.

The chain is built from TRBV29-1 and TRBJ2-2; no definite D call. The CDR3 runs to 14 residues. Trimming pared 0 bases from V and 4 bases from J, leaving 9 bases between. Germline CDR1 SQVTM, CDR2 ANQGSEA. CDR3 protein: CSVEDLGATGELFF. The CDR3 bases are TGCAGCGTTGAAGACCTTGGCGCCACCGGGGAGCTGTTTTTT.

This clonotype showed up just a few times. The chain joins TRBV29-1 to TRBJ1-2; no definite D call. The germline V and J ends were trimmed by 2 bases and 7 bases, with 14 bases remaining between them. Germline-derived CDR1 and CDR2 are SQVTM and ANQGSEA. This CDR3 is 13 amino acids long. CDR3 sequence (DNA): TGCAGCGTTGAAAAAGGCGCCCAGAGTGGCTACACCTTC. Encoded protein: CSVEKGAQSGYTF. The full variable domain, in which reference TRBV29-1 and TRBJ1-2 provide the parts outside the CDR3, is SAVISQKPSRDICQRGTSLTIQCQVDSQVTMMFWYRQQPGQSLTLIATANQGSEATYESGFVIDKFPISRPNLTFSTLTVSNMSPEDSSIYLCSVEKGAQSGYTFGSGTRLTVV.

This clonotype has more than one count but fewer than ten. The chain combines TRBV20-1 with TRBJ2-7; 7 bases map to TRBD2. V lost 2 bases to trimming and J lost 2 bases; unmatched junction nucleotides: 6. Germline V gene sequence: CDR1 DFQATT, CDR2 SNEGSKA (reference sequence). This CDR3 is 14 amino acids long. In nucleotides, the CDR3 is TGCAGTGCTAGATTTAGCGGGTCGACCTACGAGCAGTACTTC. Its translation: CSARFSGSTYEQYF.

The chain employs TRBV28 and TRBJ2-7; maybe TRBD1 (5 bases). The CDR3 is 14 residues long. The V end was cut by 2 bases, the J end by 7 bases, with 15 bases between. Germline assignment: CDR1 MDHEN and CDR2 SYDVKM. The CDR3 DNA is TGTGCCAGCAGTTTAGTAGAACAGGCCTTTGAGCAGTACTTC. The encoded protein is CASSLVEQAFEQYF. The whole variable domain, filled in from reference TRBV28 and TRBJ2-7, reads DVKVTQSSRYLVKRTGEKVFLECVQDMDHENMFWYRQDPGLGLRLIYFSYDVKMKEKGDIPEGYSVSREKKERFSLILESASTNQTSMYLCASSLVEQAFEQYFGPGTRLTVT.

This clonotype came up many times. The genes are TRBV29-1 and TRBJ2-7; possible D gene TRBD1, 6 bases. This CDR3 spans 12 amino acids. CDR1 SQVTM and CDR2 ANQGSEA come from the germline V gene. V lost 4 bases to trimming and J lost 5 bases, with 12 bases between them. CDR3: CSVGRGVDEQYF. In DNA form, the CDR3 reads TGCAGCGTTGGCAGGGGTGTGGACGAGCAGTACTTC.

This clonotype has ten or more counts. The chain combines TRBV25-1 with TRBJ2-7; TRBD1 might be the D (5 bases). V was cut by 0 bases and J by 5 bases, with 14 bases left in between. This CDR3 has 15 residues. The germline gives CDR1 MGHDK, CDR2 SYGVNS. The CDR3 bases are TGTGCCAGCAGTGAATATGGTAAGGGGATGGACGAGCAGTACTTC. Translation: CASSEYGKGMDEQYF.